The next 8 T cell receptor beta chains were all read from a single sample in a study of T cells after yellow fever vaccination. Using its own MiXCR run on the 5' RACE reads, TCRdb lists one record per CDR3 protein. The sample contains 400,000 to 650,000 distinct CDR3 sequences, 20% to 25% of which appear only once. The source was PBMCs, collected approximately 22 days after the first yellow fever vaccination. These TCRs come from a man between 18 and 35 years old who received the YFV17D yellow fever vaccine.

The table lists this clonotype with a few counts. The genes are TRBV21-1 and TRBJ1-5; the table calls TRBD1, which could not be checked here. TRBV21-1 is a pseudogene. This CDR3 region has 18 residues. The CDR3 DNA follows: TGTGCCAGCAGCAAGGAGTTGACGCCGGACAGGGGGAGTCAGCCCCAGCATTTT. It yields the protein CASSKELTPDRGSQPQHF.

The J gene is TRBJ2-7, the V gene TRBV10-3; tentatively, D is TRBD1 or TRBD2 (5 bases each). From germline, CDR1 is ENHRY and CDR2 SYGVKD. The CDR3 consists of 13 residues. Trimming stripped 6 bases from V and 3 bases from J, with 12 bases between. The CDR3 nucleotides read TGTGCCATCAGGACCGGGACGGACTACGAGCAGTACTTC. Protein product: CAIRTGTDYEQYF.

The CDR3 DNA sequence: TGCAGCGTTGAATTCGATAGCAATCAGCCCCAGCATTTT. It is translated as CSVEFDSNQPQHF. The chain employs TRBV29-1 and TRBJ1-5; D call uncertain. The CDR3 runs to 13 residues. Looked up from germline, CDR1 is SQVTM and CDR2 is ANQGSEA. The V end lost 2 bases, the J end lost 0 bases, and 5 bases lay between the germline ends.

The chain joins TRBV28 to TRBJ2-5; 11 bases map to TRBD2. V dropped 7 bases and J dropped 0; count of bases not matched to a gene: 4. The length of the CDR3 is 15 residues. Germline-derived CDR1 and CDR2 are MDHEN and SYDVKM. The chain's CDR3 is CASTLAGGYQETQYF. The CDR3 nucleotides read TGTGCCAGCACCCTAGCGGGGGGCTACCAAGAGACCCAGTACTTC.

This clonotype was seen only a few times. V is TRBV7-9 and J is TRBJ2-2; the D gene is possibly TRBD1 (6 bases). The CDR3 runs 15 residues. Per germline, CDR1 SEHNR and CDR2 FQNEAQ (reference sequence). V dropped 5 bases and J dropped 5 bases, with 15 bases sitting between them. The CDR3 here is CASSRRQVTTGELFF. The CDR3 DNA sequence: TGTGCCAGCAGCCGCCGACAGGTTACTACCGGGGAGCTGTTTTTT.

This chain uses TRBV13 with TRBJ1-1; D is ambiguous. Germline CDR1 PRHDT, CDR2 FYEKMQ (reference sequence). V lost 5 bases to trimming and J lost 1 base, with 11 bases between them. CDR3 length equals 14 residues. DNA of the CDR3: TGTGCCAGCAGCCTCTGGCGGACGAACACTGAAGCTTTCTTT. Translating gives CASSLWRTNTEAFF.

The V and J genes are TRBV11-2 and TRBJ1-4; D uncertain. CDR3 length equals 17 residues. The V end was cut by 0 bases, the J end by 0 bases, with 11 bases between. Germline V gene data show CDR1 as SGHAT and CDR2 as FQNNGV. This CDR3 reads CASSLDTPWATNEKLFF. In DNA, the CDR3 is TGTGCCAGCAGCTTAGACACGCCGTGGGCAACTAATGAAAAACTGTTTTTT.

In its sample, this clonotype was seen many times. This chain links TRBV7-2 with TRBJ2-2, with D unresolved. The V end was cut by 8 bases, the J end by 4 bases, with 11 bases between. Per the germline V gene, CDR1 is SGHTA and CDR2 is FQGNSA. The CDR3 loop spans 13 amino acids. CDR3 bases: TGTGCCAGCTCCCTCGGGCGCACCGGGGAGCTGTTTTTT. It codes for CASSLGRTGELFF.